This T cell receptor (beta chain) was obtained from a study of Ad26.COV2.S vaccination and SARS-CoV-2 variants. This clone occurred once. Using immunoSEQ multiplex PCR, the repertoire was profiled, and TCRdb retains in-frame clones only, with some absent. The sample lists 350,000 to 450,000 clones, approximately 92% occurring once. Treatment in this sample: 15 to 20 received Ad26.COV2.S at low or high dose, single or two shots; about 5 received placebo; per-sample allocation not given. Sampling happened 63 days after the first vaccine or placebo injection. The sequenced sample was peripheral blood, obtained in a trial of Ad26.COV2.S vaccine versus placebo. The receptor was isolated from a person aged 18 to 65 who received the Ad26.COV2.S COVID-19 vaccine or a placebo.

The CDR3 coding sequence is TGTGCCAGCAGCACCAGGGGGCTAGGCCAATATGGCTACACCTTC. Translating it yields CASSTRGLGQYGYTF. The chain carries TRBV7-2 and TRBJ1-2; 8 nucleotides line up with TRBD1. The CDR3 loop spans 15 amino acids. CDR1 is SGHTA, CDR2 FQGNSA, per germline. The J segment lost 5 bases and the V segment lost 5 bases, leaving 10 bases of the junction unmatched.